The 27 T cell receptor beta chains reported below all come from one sample, sequenced in a study of T cells in Graves' hyperthyroidism and ophthalmopathy. It was RNA transcripts that yielded the amplified TCR beta CDR3 regions. Initially, a first-round RT-PCR of the TCR CDR3 employed the HTBI primer set. TCRdb redid the calling of the multiplex PCR reads with MiXCR, one entry per CDR3 protein. The sample contains around 690,000 distinct CDR3 sequences, 17% of which appear only once. The sequencing sample was made of blood. The receptors come from a man aged 50 to 59 with Graves' hyperthyroidism.

The CDR3 sequence is CASSLVTGEHEQYV. The CDR3 DNA is TGTGCCAGCAGCTTAGTGACAGGGGAACACGAGCAGTACGTC. The chain employs TRBV7-9 and TRBJ2-7, with 8 bases that match TRBD1. This CDR3 is built from 14 residues. Germline lookup yields CDR1 SEHNR and CDR2 FQNEAQ (reference sequence). With V trimmed by 1 base and J by 5 bases, 4 bases remained unmatched.

This clonotype was counted between two and nine times. V is TRBV19 and J is TRBJ1-4; D call uncertain. The CDR3 extends over 13 amino acids. Germline V CDR1 and CDR2: LNHDA, SQIVND (reference sequence). The V end lost 3 bases, the J end lost 7 bases, and 9 bases lay between the germline ends. In DNA form, the CDR3 reads TGTGCCAGTAGTATCTCGGCCGGTGAAAAACTGTTTTTT. Amino acids: CASSISAGEKLFF.

In this sample, this clonotype turned up many times. The V call is TRBV7-6, the J call TRBJ2-1, with D hard to call. Trimming pared 0 bases from V and 0 bases from J, leaving 9 bases between. This CDR3 spans 16 amino acids. Germline values: CDR1 SGHVS, CDR2 FNYEAQ. CDR3 loop: CASSLAGYISYNEQFF. In DNA, the CDR3 is TGTGCCAGCAGCTTAGCGGGGTATATCTCCTACAATGAGCAGTTCTTC.

The V gene is TRBV2, the J gene TRBJ1-4; TRBD1 agrees at 8 bases. CDR3 size: 17 residues. After removal of 4 bases from V and 7 bases from J, the junction contained 14 bases not matched to a gene. Germline loops: CDR1 SNHLY, CDR2 FYNNEI. In DNA, the CDR3 is TGTGCCAGCAGTGGAGGACAGGGCGCATTCAGGGGTGAAAAACTGTTTTTT. Encoded protein: CASSGGQGAFRGEKLFF.

This clonotype turned up a few times. The chain has TRBV9 and TRBJ1-4; D is uncertain. This CDR3 is 16 amino acids long. Germline assignment: CDR1 SGDLS and CDR2 YYNGEE. The V end lost 0 bases, the J end lost 3 bases, and 12 bases lay between the germline ends. The CDR3 DNA follows: TGTGCCAGCAGCGTAGGCTTAGGGCAGTCTAATGAAAAACTGTTTTTT. Amino acid sequence: CASSVGLGQSNEKLFF.

In this sample, this clonotype turned up a few times. The rearrangement links TRBV2 to TRBJ1-5, with a possible D match to TRBD1 (5 bases). Trimming took 7 bases from V and 5 from J, leaving 12 bases between them. Germline loops: CDR1 SNHLY, CDR2 FYNNEI. CDR3 size: 13 residues. CDR3 amino acids: CASTRQPDQPQHF. The CDR3 nucleotides are TGTGCCAGCACTAGACAGCCCGATCAGCCCCAGCATTTT.

With regard to this clonotype: One end of the junction fails to match germline, which may point to a read error. CDR3 DNA sequence: TGTGCCGGGAGGGGAATGAACAGGCTTCTCTCCTACGAGCAGCACTTC. Protein: CAGRGMNRLLSYEQHF. This chain links TRBV30 with TRBJ2-7, with 7 nucleotides matching TRBD2. Germline CDR1 reads GTSNPN; CDR2 reads SVGIG (reference sequence). This CDR3 has 16 residues. Full variable domain (missing parts from reference TRBV30 and TRBJ2-7): SQTIHQWPATLVQPVGSPLSLECTVEGTSNPNLYWYRQAAGRGLQLLFYSVGIGQISSEVPQNLSASRPQDRQFILSSKKLLLSDSGFYLCAGRGMNRLLSYEQHFGPGTRLTVT.

The rearrangement uses TRBV7-6 and TRBJ2-7, with 8 nucleotides matching TRBD2. The CDR3 extends over 15 amino acids. The germline CDR1 and CDR2 sequences are SGHVS and FNYEAQ. Unmatched junction bases numbered 7, after V lost 6 bases and J lost 0 bases. The CDR3 DNA is TGTGCCAGCAGAGCCGGGACTAGGGGCTCCTACGAGCAGTACTTC. Its protein product is CASRAGTRGSYEQYF.

This clonotype has ten or more counts. The chain is built from TRBV27 and TRBJ1-4; no clear D. This CDR3 is built from 15 residues. The V end lost 3 bases, the J end lost 3 bases, and 11 bases lay between the germline ends. Per germline, CDR1 MNHEY and CDR2 SMNVEV (reference sequence). This CDR3 reads CASSFEAGANEKLFF. In nucleotides, the CDR3 is TGTGCCAGCAGTTTCGAGGCAGGAGCTAATGAAAAACTGTTTTTT.

The J gene is TRBJ2-3, the V gene TRBV7-9; weak D call: TRBD1 (6 bases). The CDR3 has 17 residues. CDR1 and CDR2 (germline): SEHNR, FQNEAQ (reference sequence). Trimming shortened V by 0 bases and J by 2 bases, and 15 bases separated the two germline ends. The CDR3 protein is CASSLAFGGGSTDTQYF. The CDR3 DNA follows: TGTGCCAGCAGCTTAGCGTTTGGGGGCGGCTCCACAGATACGCAGTATTTT.

This clonotype was seen only a few times. A read error may be the cause here, since a much bigger clone is one base away. V gene TRBV11-2 combines with J gene TRBJ2-4; tentatively, D is TRBD1 or TRBD2 (5 bases each). Germline assignment: CDR1 SGHAT and CDR2 FQNNGV. The CDR3 sequence is 16 residues long. Deletions cut 7 bases from V and 9 bases from J, with 25 bases between. The CDR3 coding sequence is TGTGCCAGCACCTCGTGGGATGGGGGAAATCGAAGCATTCAGTACTTC. Translation gives CASTSWDGGNRSIQYF. Filled out from reference TRBV11-2 and TRBJ2-4, the complete variable domain reads EAGVAQSPRYKIIEKRQSVAFWCNPISGHATLYWYQQILGQGPKLLIQFQNNGVVDDSQLPKDRFSAERLKGVDSTLKIQPAKLEDSAVYLCASTSWDGGNRSIQYFGAGTRLSVL.

The chain uses TRBV6-2 or TRBV6-3 and TRBJ2-7; no clear D. This CDR3 contains 13 residues. Trimming left V 6 bases short and J 2 bases short, with 11 bases between. Germline V gene sequence: CDR1 MNHEY, CDR2 SVGEGT. The CDR3 DNA is TGTGCCAGCAGCTGGACGGAAACCTACGAGCAGTACTTC. Encoded protein: CASSWTETYEQYF.

This clonotype was picked up a small number of times. V usage is TRBV6-1 and J usage is TRBJ1-2; no definite D call. From germline, CDR1 is MNHNS and CDR2 SASEGT. V shed 6 bases and J shed 0 bases, with 5 bases lying between them. The length of the CDR3 is 12 residues. The CDR3 DNA is TGTGCCAGCAGGCACACTAACTATGGCTACACCTTC. It specifies CASRHTNYGYTF.

The V gene is TRBV27, the J gene TRBJ1-2, with a tentative D call TRBD1 (5 bases). CDR3 length equals 17 residues. The germline V and J ends were trimmed by 1 base and 3 bases, with 18 bases remaining between them. The germline V gene encodes CDR1 MNHEY and CDR2 SMNVEV (reference sequence). The DNA of the CDR3 is TGTGCCAGCAGTTTATTTCCGGGGTGGGAAGGGGACTATGGCTACACCTTC. It is translated as CASSLFPGWEGDYGYTF.

This clonotype has a count of ten or more. The CDR3 DNA reads TGTGCCAGCAGTTACCCCGGACAGCGAAGTAACTATGGCTACACCTTC. Translation gives CASSYPGQRSNYGYTF. The rearrangement links TRBV6-2 or TRBV6-3 to TRBJ1-2; possibly TRBD1 for D (6 bases). Trimming removed 2 bases from V and 1 base from J, with 14 bases in between. The germline gives CDR1 MNHEY, CDR2 SVGEGT. The CDR3 is made up of 16 amino acids.

The sample holds many counts of this clonotype. The chain combines TRBV12-3 or TRBV12-4 with TRBJ1-1; D ambiguous. The V end was cut by 6 bases, the J end by 1 base, with 15 bases between. This CDR3 comprises 15 residues. As DNA, the CDR3 is TGTGCCAGCAGCCCGGGCAAGGCTTGGAACACTGAAGCTTTCTTT. This gives the protein CASSPGKAWNTEAFF.

This clonotype was recorded a few times. The chain combines TRBV12-3 or TRBV12-4 with TRBJ1-3; no definite D call. The CDR3 extends over 12 amino acids. V lost 5 bases and J lost 4, with 6 bases in between. The CDR3 loop reads CASSTVGNTIYF. CDR3 in DNA: TGTGCCAGCAGTACAGTCGGAAACACCATATATTTT.

The table lists this clonotype with many counts. V and J are TRBV19 and TRBJ1-1; no reliable D call. The CDR3 is made up of 16 amino acids. Trimming took 3 bases from V and 5 from J, leaving 19 bases between them. Germline V gives CDR1 LNHDA, CDR2 SQIVND (reference sequence). CDR3 in amino acids: CASSINGNPLGTEAFF. CDR3 coding DNA: TGTGCCAGTAGTATTAACGGGAACCCTTTGGGTACTGAAGCTTTCTTT.

This clonotype was counted many times. This chain uses TRBV27 with TRBJ1-1, with no clear D. Germline V lookup: CDR1 MNHEY, CDR2 SMNVEV (reference sequence). V lost 2 bases to trimming and J lost 1 base, with 20 bases between them. CDR3 size: 18 residues. CDR3: CASSLRSLRTFANTEAFF. The CDR3 DNA sequence: TGTGCCAGCAGTTTACGCAGCCTTCGCACCTTCGCGAACACTGAAGCTTTCTTT.

This clonotype was found a few times. V is TRBV5-1 and J is TRBJ2-3; 14 nucleotides match TRBD2. The V gene's germline CDR1 is SGHRS and CDR2 YFSETQ. The CDR3 is 20 residues long. V was clipped by 4 bases and J by 2 bases; unmatched bases: 15. The CDR3 region is CASSPGTSGSPHSFTDTQYF. CDR3 DNA: TGCGCCAGCAGCCCTGGGACTAGCGGGAGCCCACATTCATTCACAGATACGCAGTATTTT.

This clonotype turned up a few times. The chain recombines TRBV7-2 with TRBJ2-7; D gene ambiguous. CDR1 and CDR2 (germline): SGHTA, FQGNSA. Trimming pared 5 bases from V and 3 bases from J, leaving 14 bases between. This CDR3 has 14 residues. CDR3 in DNA: TGTGCCAGCAGCCCCATGGATGACCTCTACGAGCAGTACTTC. Its protein is CASSPMDDLYEQYF.

V gene TRBV7-9 combines with J gene TRBJ2-1, with 9 bases matching TRBD1. Trimming removed 6 bases from V and 10 bases from J; junction bases left unmatched: 10. CDR1 and CDR2 (germline): SEHNR, FQNEAQ (reference sequence). CDR3 length equals 14 residues. The CDR3 sequence is CASRKQGASKEQFF. CDR3 coding DNA: TGTGCCAGCAGGAAACAGGGGGCGTCGAAAGAGCAGTTCTTC. Full variable domain (missing parts from reference TRBV7-9 and TRBJ2-1): DTGVSQNPRHKITKRGQNVTFRCDPISEHNRLYWYRQTLGQGPEFLTYFQNEAQLEKSRLLSDRFSAERPKGSFSTLEIQRTEQGDSAMYLCASRKQGASKEQFFGPGTRLTVL.

This clonotype was observed a handful of times. V is TRBV30 and J is TRBJ2-1; no clear D. The V gene lost 0 bases and the J gene lost 4 bases, with 10 bases spanning the gap. Germline loops: CDR1 GTSNPN, CDR2 SVGIG (reference sequence). This CDR3 contains 14 residues. The CDR3 reads CAWSVQLYYNEQFF. The CDR3 region has the DNA TGTGCCTGGAGTGTACAACTATATTACAATGAGCAGTTCTTC. Filled out from reference TRBV30 and TRBJ2-1, the complete variable domain reads SQTIHQWPATLVQPVGSPLSLECTVEGTSNPNLYWYRQAAGRGLQLLFYSVGIGQISSEVPQNLSASRPQDRQFILSSKKLLLSDSGFYLCAWSVQLYYNEQFFGPGTRLTVL.

This clonotype was recorded at least ten times. The chain carries TRBV2 and TRBJ2-1; 9 positions match TRBD2. Germline-derived CDR1 and CDR2 are SNHLY and FYNNEI. V gave up 3 bases and J gave up 9 bases; unmatched junction bases: 3. This CDR3 contains 13 residues. The CDR3 loop reads CASSDELAGEQFF. The CDR3 DNA reads as TGTGCCAGCAGTGATGAACTAGCGGGTGAGCAGTTCTTC.

V gene TRBV13 combines with J gene TRBJ2-7, with 11 bases that match TRBD2. Germline trimming cut 4 bases from V and 2 bases from J; bases unmatched to any gene: 7. Germline CDR1 is PRHDT and CDR2 is FYEKMQ (reference sequence). CDR3 length: 16 residues. CDR3 region: CASSSSGTSGAYEQYF. Written as DNA, the CDR3 is TGTGCCAGCAGCTCCTCAGGGACTAGCGGCGCCTACGAGCAGTACTTC.

This clonotype was detected ten times or more. The chain has TRBV11-2 and TRBJ2-1; the D is unclear. From germline, CDR1 is SGHAT and CDR2 FQNNGV. The CDR3 has 14 residues. V was clipped by 0 bases and J by 0 bases, with 3 bases between them. The chain's CDR3 is CASSLESSYNEQFF. CDR3 nucleotide sequence: TGTGCCAGCAGCTTAGAGAGCTCCTACAATGAGCAGTTCTTC.

This clonotype was detected ten times or more. The genes are TRBV12-3 or TRBV12-4 and TRBJ1-2, with TRBD1 matching 8 bases. The CDR3 spans 15 residues. The V segment lost 8 bases and the J segment 0 bases; nucleotides outside the gene matches: 8. The CDR3 reads CASGTGPLTNYGYTF. The CDR3 DNA sequence: TGTGCCAGCGGGACAGGCCCTTTAACTAACTATGGCTACACCTTC.